Presented here are 15 T cell receptor beta chains from one specimen sequenced in a study of blood T cell repertoires in COVID-19. Clones were sequenced by immunoSEQ multiplex PCR, and TCRdb holds only the in-frame ones, with some missing. The profile shows roughly 130,000 clones, 65% to 85% of them singletons. The specimen sequenced was peripheral blood. These receptor sequences come from a man aged 65 to 79 with acute or convalescent COVID-19.

The chain joins TRBV19 to TRBJ1-4; unclear D gene. The CDR3 is 12 amino acids. Per germline, CDR1 LNHDA and CDR2 SQIVND (reference sequence). Trimming removed 3 bases at V and 8 bases at J, with 7 bases between. CDR3: CASSIEEEKLFF. CDR3 nucleotide sequence: TGTGCCAGTAGTATCGAGGAGGAAAAACTGTTTTTT.

This clone was detected a few times. DNA of the CDR3: TGTGCCAGCAGCTCAAGACTAGCTAGGAATGAGCAGTTCTTC. Amino acids: CASSSRLARNEQFF. The rearrangement links TRBV11-2 to TRBJ2-1, with 7 bases identical to TRBD2. The germline V gene has CDR1 SGHAT and CDR2 FQNNGV. The CDR3 totals 14 residues. Trimming at V came to 4 bases and at J to 7 bases, leaving 7 bases not matched to a gene.

This chain uses TRBV2 with TRBJ1-5; D is undetermined. Trimming took off 6 bases at V and 7 bases at J, with 13 bases between the two ends. In germline, CDR1 is SNHLY, CDR2 FYNNEI. The CDR3 has 13 residues. The CDR3 loop reads CASRPWAAQPQHF. CDR3 DNA: TGTGCCAGCAGGCCATGGGCCGCCCAGCCCCAGCATTTT.

V and J are TRBV2 and TRBJ1-2; possible D gene TRBD1, 5 bases. Trimming took off 4 bases at V and 0 bases at J, with 9 bases between the two ends. The CDR3 is 14 residues long. From germline, CDR1 is SNHLY and CDR2 FYNNEI. CDR3 sequence (DNA): TGTGCCAGCAGTGGCCAGGGAACTAACTATGGCTACACCTTC. Amino acids: CASSGQGTNYGYTF.

The chain is built from TRBV6-5 and TRBJ2-5; possibly TRBD1 for D (7 bases). V lost 6 bases, J lost 5 bases, and 19 bases lay in between. The CDR3 spans 15 residues. Per germline, CDR1 MNHEY and CDR2 SVGAGI. The CDR3: CASSRPPRGRETQYF. In DNA form, the CDR3 reads TGTGCCAGCAGCCGCCCCCCCAGGGGGAGGGAGACCCAGTACTTC.

The V and J genes are TRBV3-1 (or the pseudogene TRBV3-2) and TRBJ1-4, with 9 bases aligning to TRBD1. From germline, CDR1 is LGHDT and CDR2 YNNKEL (reference sequence). The CDR3 loop spans 15 amino acids. V lost 4 bases, J lost 13 bases, and 13 bases stayed unmatched. CDR3 protein: CASSPAGTGSLPLFF. Here the CDR3 DNA reads TGTGCCAGCAGCCCGGCCGGGACAGGGTCCCTTCCACTGTTTTTT.

This chain uses TRBV5-8 with TRBJ1-2; possible D gene TRBD1, 5 bases. Germline V lookup: CDR1 SGHTS, CDR2 YDEGEE. The CDR3 spans 14 residues. V shed 6 bases and J shed 4 bases, with 16 bases lying between them. CDR3 region: CASTHRSGAYGYTF. The CDR3 DNA reads TGTGCCAGCACACACCGCAGCGGGGCCTATGGCTACACCTTC.

This clone was observed a handful of times. The chain carries TRBV9 and TRBJ1-2, with D perhaps TRBD1 (5 bases). CDR3 length equals 13 residues. Germline CDR1 reads SGDLS; CDR2 reads YYNGEE. With 0 bases removed from V and 8 bases from J, the gap between germline ends came to 11 bases. CDR3 in DNA: TGTGCCAGCAGCGTAGCCCCGGACAAGGGCTACACCTTC. Translation: CASSVAPDKGYTF.

This sequence joins TRBV5-1 and TRBJ1-4; D unclear. V lost 5 bases and J 0 bases, leaving 5 bases between the germline ends. The CDR3 has 13 amino acids. The germline V gene encodes CDR1 SGHRS and CDR2 YFSETQ. CDR3 nucleotides: TGCGCCAGCAGTCGGTCAACTAATGAAAAACTGTTTTTT. As protein: CASSRSTNEKLFF.

This clone appeared a few times. This chain joins TRBV11-3 and TRBJ2-5; 8 positions match TRBD2. CDR1 and CDR2 from the germline V gene are SGHNT and YENEEA. The CDR3 contains 16 residues. The V and J ends lost 1 base and 1 base, in that order; junction bases with no gene match: 5. The CDR3 reads CASSLGSGGSQETQYF. DNA for the CDR3: TGTGCCAGCAGCTTAGGGAGCGGGGGTTCCCAAGAGACCCAGTACTTC.

Points on this clone: At one end, the junction sequence differs from germline, possibly due to a read error. V usage is TRBV7-7 and J usage is TRBJ2-5, with 7 positions matching TRBD1. Looked up from germline, CDR1 is SSHAT and CDR2 is FNYEAQ (reference sequence). The CDR3 contains 15 residues. CDR3 in amino acids: CASSLAHRGVQTQYF. CDR3 sequence (DNA): TGTGCTAGCAGCTTAGCGCACAGGGGAGTACAGACCCAGTACTTC.

The rearrangement uses TRBV5-4 and TRBJ1-6; D not resolved. The CDR3 contains 13 residues. Germline CDR1 reads SGHNT; CDR2 reads YYREEE (reference sequence). With 4 bases removed from V and 7 bases from J, the gap between germline ends came to 9 bases. In nucleotides, the CDR3 is TGTGCCAGCAGCCCTGACACCAATTCACCCCTCCACTTT. Amino acids: CASSPDTNSPLHF.

This sequence joins TRBV3-1 (or the pseudogene TRBV3-2) and TRBJ1-6; no clear D gene. The CDR3 sequence is 15 residues long. The V gene's germline CDR1 is LGHDT and CDR2 YNNKEL (reference sequence). Trimming took off 0 bases at V and 6 bases at J, with 9 bases between the two ends. The chain's CDR3 is CASSQDTATNSPLHF. The CDR3, as DNA: TGTGCCAGCAGCCAAGACACAGCTACTAATTCACCCCTCCACTTT.

The chain employs TRBV28 and TRBJ2-2; the D gene is possibly TRBD2 (6 bases). Per germline, CDR1 MDHEN and CDR2 SYDVKM. The CDR3 extends over 13 amino acids. Between the trimmed V and J ends, which lost 3 bases and 5 bases, there was a span of 7 bases. The CDR3 region has the DNA TGTGCCAGCAGTTTCCGGGAGACCGGGGAGCTGTTTTTT. It yields the protein CASSFRETGELFF.

The chain combines TRBV4-2 with TRBJ1-4; D is uncertain. Trimming removed 0 bases at V and 7 bases at J, with 12 bases between. Germline CDR1 LGHNA, CDR2 YNFKEQ. The CDR3 is 15 amino acids. CDR3 region: CASSQDPAGSEKLFF. DNA for the CDR3: TGTGCCAGCAGCCAAGATCCGGCGGGGTCTGAAAAACTGTTTTTT.